This T cell receptor (beta chain) derives from a study of blood T cell repertoires in COVID-19. Study context: Samples representing acute and convalescent COVID-19 were sourced from the United States, Italy and Spain.

Assay used: immunoSEQ multiplex PCR; TCRdb lists only in-frame clones, some missing. The data hold more than 65,000 clones, with more than 70% observed a single time. The germline gives CDR1 SGHNT, CDR2 YYREEE (reference sequence). The V and J ends lost 4 bases and 7 bases, in that order; junction bases with no gene match: 17. This CDR3 is 17 amino acids long. The sequence derives from a man aged 55 to 69 with active or convalescent COVID-19. The genes are TRBV5-4 and TRBJ2-5; 9 nucleotides line up with TRBD2. The sequenced sample consisted of peripheral blood. CDR3 sequence: CASSPPLSGGSRTTQYF. CDR3 sequence (DNA): TGTGCCAGCAGCCCCCCGCTTAGCGGGGGAAGTAGAACGACCCAGTACTTC. Full variable domain (remainder filled in from reference TRBV5-4 and TRBJ2-5): ETGVTQSPTHLIKTRGQQVTLRCSSQSGHNTVSWYQQALGQGPQFIFQYYREEENGRGNFPPRFSGLQFPNYSSELNVNALELDDSALYLCASSPPLSGGSRTTQYFGPGTRLLVL.